The 30 T cell receptor beta chains below all came from one sample that was sequenced in a study of T cells in Graves' hyperthyroidism and ophthalmopathy (dated by TCRdb to about 2019). Library construction relied on multiplex PCR. TCRdb shows the sequencer as Illumina HiSeq 2000. TCR beta CDR3 regions were amplified from RNA transcripts. A first-round RT-PCR of the TCR CDR3 used the HTBI primer set with the Qiagen OneStep RT-PCR kit. TCRdb reprocessing: public reads trimmed at Q25 with fastp, clones called with MiXCR, in-frame beta chains kept. Here each entry gathers all rows of one CDR3 protein and keeps the most common genes and DNA. This sample lists some 560,000 distinct CDR3 sequences; 14% were detected once. The ten largest clones take up approximately 15% of the sample. What was sequenced was blood. These receptors originate from a middle-aged woman with Graves' hyperthyroidism.

The chain combines TRBV24-1 with TRBJ1-5; D perhaps matches TRBD1 (6 bases). Trimming removed 3 bases from V and 7 bases from J, with 12 bases in between. From germline, CDR1 is KGHDR and CDR2 SFDVKD. The CDR3 has 14 amino acids. The CDR3 coding sequence is TGTGCCACCAGTGATCACAGGGTTGGACAGCCCCAGCATTTT. Translated: CATSDHRVGQPQHF.

The rearrangement links TRBV28 to TRBJ1-1, with no clear D. The V and J ends lost 5 bases and 5 bases respectively, with 15 bases between them. The V gene's germline CDR1 is MDHEN and CDR2 SYDVKM. The CDR3 is made up of 14 amino acids. The CDR3 sequence is CASSLTSGLTEAFF. The CDR3 DNA sequence: TGTGCCAGCAGTCTGACATCCGGGCTTACTGAAGCTTTCTTT.

The table lists this clonotype with a count of one. J is TRBJ2-1 and V is TRBV2; 11 bases agree with TRBD2. This CDR3 has 16 amino acids. Germline loops: CDR1 SNHLY, CDR2 FYNNEI. J lost 5 bases, V lost 6 bases, and 9 bases had no gene match. The CDR3 region has the DNA TGTGCCAGCAGCCCCCTGGGACTAGCGGAGCACAATGAGCAGTTCTTC. Encoded protein: CASSPLGLAEHNEQFF.

There are a few counts of this clonotype. This CDR3 is CASSAGGYTF. CDR3 DNA: TGTGCCAGCAGTGCTGGGGGCTACACCTTC. The genes are TRBV6-1 and TRBJ1-2; D not certain. Germline values: CDR1 MNHNS, CDR2 SASEGT. This CDR3 has 10 residues. Trimming cost V 4 bases and J 8 bases, with 5 bases left between them.

This clonotype was recorded many times. The chain links TRBV18 to TRBJ2-2; no reliable D call. This CDR3 has 15 residues. CDR1 and CDR2 from the germline V gene are KGHSH and LQKENI. Trimming removed 0 bases at V and 2 bases at J, with 7 bases between. The CDR3 nucleotides are TGTGCCAGCTCACCACCGACTCTTAACACCGGGGAGCTGTTTTTT. Its protein is CASSPPTLNTGELFF.

This clonotype was counted many times. The chain has TRBV5-1 and TRBJ2-1, with 8 nucleotides matching TRBD2. The CDR3 is made up of 15 amino acids. CDR1 SGHRS and CDR2 YFSETQ come from the germline V gene. Trimming took 2 bases from V and 5 from J; bases not matched to a gene: 6. The CDR3, as DNA: TGCGCCAGCAGCTTCCGGACTAGCAGTGACAATGAGCAGTTCTTC. This sequence encodes CASSFRTSSDNEQFF.

V and J are TRBV19 and TRBJ1-5; D remains ambiguous. The CDR3 runs 14 residues. The germline V gene encodes CDR1 LNHDA and CDR2 SQIVND (reference sequence). Trimming stripped 3 bases from V and 1 base from J, with 7 bases between. The DNA for the CDR3 is TGTGCCAGTAGTATGCGGGAGAGCAATCAGCCCCAGCATTTT. It codes for CASSMRESNQPQHF.

This clonotype was seen many times. V is TRBV27 and J is TRBJ2-7; TRBD2 matches at 13 bases. CDR1 is MNHEY and CDR2 is SMNVEV in the germline V gene (reference sequence). This CDR3 has 19 amino acids. V lost 0 bases, J lost 7 bases, and 15 bases stayed unmatched. CDR3 DNA: TGTGCCAGCAGTTTATCATCCGGGACTAGCGGGACCTACAGACAAGAGCAGTACTTC. Protein sequence: CASSLSSGTSGTYRQEQYF.

The chain couples TRBV3-1 to TRBJ1-6; 7 positions agree with TRBD1. V lost 0 bases, J lost 3 bases, and 11 bases stayed unmatched. This CDR3 is 19 amino acids long. CDR1 and CDR2 from the germline V gene are LGHDT and YNNKEL (reference sequence). The CDR3 loop reads CASSQDFRTGINYNSPLHF. CDR3 sequence (DNA): TGTGCCAGCAGCCAAGATTTTAGGACAGGAATTAACTATAATTCACCCCTCCACTTT.

The chain employs TRBV28 and TRBJ1-2; D gene uncertain. The CDR3 length is 16 residues. V lost 5 bases and J lost 5, with 21 bases in between. The germline CDR1 and CDR2 sequences are MDHEN and SYDVKM. The CDR3 DNA follows: TGTGCCAGCAGTGGACCAACGTTGACACCCATGTATGGCTACACCTTC. It translates to CASSGPTLTPMYGYTF.

This clonotype has a count of ten or more. The chain links TRBV28 to TRBJ2-1, with TRBD1 as a possible D gene (6 bases). Germline lookup yields CDR1 MDHEN and CDR2 SYDVKM. The CDR3 loop spans 13 amino acids. V was trimmed by 6 bases and J by 3 bases, leaving 9 bases between them. The CDR3 DNA is TGTGCCAGCAGCCCGGGACACTACAATGAGCAGTTCTTC. Translation gives CASSPGHYNEQFF.

This clonotype appeared many times. V gene TRBV10-1 combines with J gene TRBJ2-1; perhaps TRBD2 as D (6 bases). There are 16 residues in the CDR3. V was cut by 3 bases and J by 0 bases, with 12 bases left in between. Germline lookup yields CDR1 WNHNN and CDR2 SYGVQD (reference sequence). The CDR3, as DNA: TGCGCCAGCAGTGATCCAGCGGGTAGCTCCTACAATGAGCAGTTCTTC. Its translation: CASSDPAGSSYNEQFF.

This clonotype has a handful of counts. The genes are TRBV4-2 and TRBJ2-7, with 9 positions matching TRBD1. This CDR3 is built from 15 residues. CDR1 is LGHNA, CDR2 YNFKEQ, per germline. The V segment lost 1 base and the J segment 3 bases; nucleotides outside the gene matches: 4. The DNA of the CDR3 is TGTGCCAGCAGCCAAGCTACGGGACAGGGCTACGAGCAGTACTTC. This codes for CASSQATGQGYEQYF.

The table lists this clonotype with many counts. This chain links TRBV29-1 with TRBJ1-1; the D is unclear. Germline CDR1 and CDR2: SQVTM and ANQGSEA. This CDR3 has 13 amino acids. Trimming shortened V by 2 bases and J by 0 bases, and 7 bases separated the two germline ends. The CDR3 DNA sequence: TGCAGCGTTGAATTGTCCTTGAACACTGAAGCTTTCTTT. Protein sequence: CSVELSLNTEAFF.

This clonotype occurred many times. The chain links TRBV30 to TRBJ1-1; D is perhaps TRBD1 (6 bases). The CDR3 consists of 14 residues. Trimming took 4 bases from V and 4 from J, leaving 16 bases between them. Germline CDR1 is GTSNPN and CDR2 is SVGIG (reference sequence). CDR3 sequence: CAWTQGQVGTEAFF. The CDR3 bases are TGTGCCTGGACTCAGGGGCAGGTTGGCACTGAAGCTTTCTTT.

This clonotype turned up a few times. The chain couples TRBV7-9 to TRBJ1-6, with 8 bases lining up with TRBD1. J lost 10 bases, V lost 6 bases, and 8 bases had no gene match. The length of the CDR3 is 14 residues. Germline V CDR1 and CDR2: SEHNR, FQNEAQ (reference sequence). CDR3 sequence (DNA): TGTGCCAGCAGAGTACAGGGGGAGCAGTCACCCCTCCACTTT. This codes for CASRVQGEQSPLHF.

This clonotype has more than one count but fewer than ten. This chain joins TRBV6-5 and TRBJ1-2; maybe TRBD1 (6 bases). V gave up 0 bases and J gave up 8 bases, with 13 bases separating them. The CDR3 contains 14 residues. Germline CDR1 reads MNHEY; CDR2 reads SVGAGI. CDR3 sequence: CASSYSNRAGGYTF. CDR3 bases: TGTGCCAGCAGTTACTCGAACAGGGCGGGCGGCTACACCTTC.

Comments on this clonotype: This may be a read error: a much more frequent sequence differs by one nucleotide. The chain is built from TRBV28 and TRBJ2-4; 8 nucleotides agree with TRBD1. The J segment lost 0 bases and the V segment lost 4 bases, leaving 14 bases of the junction unmatched. The germline V gene encodes CDR1 MDHEN and CDR2 SYDVKM. The CDR3 has 19 residues. CDR3 region: CASSSADRVEIAAKNIQYF. CDR3 sequence (DNA): TGTGCCAGCAGTTCAGCGGACAGGGTTGAGATAGCAGCCAAAAACATTCAGTACTTC.

This clonotype has ten or more counts. This rearrangement joins TRBV24-1 to TRBJ2-7; TRBD1 might be the D (5 bases). The CDR3 sequence is 16 residues long. Germline assignment: CDR1 KGHDR and CDR2 SFDVKD. V lost 3 bases, J lost 5 bases, and 19 bases lay in between. CDR3 bases: TGTGCCACCAGTGATCGAGACAGCCGATCTCGGGACGAGCAGTACTTC. Its protein product is CATSDRDSRSRDEQYF.

This clonotype was seen repeatedly, ten times or more. V and J are TRBV29-1 and TRBJ1-2; D gene unclear. Trimming stripped 8 bases from V and 0 bases from J, with 7 bases between. CDR3 length: 11 amino acids. Germline V CDR1 and CDR2: SQVTM, ANQGSEA. The CDR3 loop is CSSSANYGYTF. CDR3 coding DNA: TGCAGCTCTTCAGCTAACTATGGCTACACCTTC.

This clonotype was observed many times. The chain combines TRBV28 with TRBJ2-3, with 7 bases aligning to TRBD1. The junction had 12 bases not matched to a gene; V was cut back by 6 bases and J by 3 bases. Germline V gene sequence: CDR1 MDHEN, CDR2 SYDVKM. The CDR3 sequence is 16 residues long. The CDR3 protein is CASSPTRGKGTDTQYF. The CDR3 coding sequence is TGTGCCAGCAGCCCCACCAGGGGGAAAGGGACAGATACGCAGTATTTT.

Concerning this clonotype itself: Since a much larger clone is just one base distant, this may be a read error. This CDR3 is CANSVGYGGTYEQYF. The CDR3 region has the DNA TGTGCCAACAGCGTAGGCTACGGGGGAACCTACGAGCAGTACTTC. The V call is TRBV9, the J call TRBJ2-7; the D gene is possibly TRBD2 (6 bases). Germline-derived CDR1 and CDR2 are SGDLS and YYNGEE. This CDR3 has 15 residues.

The chain has TRBV27 and TRBJ2-2; D is perhaps TRBD2 (6 bases). This CDR3 comprises 15 residues. CDR1 and CDR2 from the germline V gene are MNHEY and SMNVEV (reference sequence). Deletions cut 5 bases from V and 0 bases from J, with 10 bases between. The CDR3 loop is CASSHGTSNTGELFF. In nucleotides, the CDR3 is TGTGCCAGCAGTCACGGGACTTCGAACACCGGGGAGCTGTTTTTT.

This clonotype was found a few times. This chain joins TRBV28 and TRBJ2-7; no clear D gene. V lost 3 bases to trimming and J lost 2 bases, with 11 bases between them. Germline CDR1 and CDR2: MDHEN and SYDVKM. The CDR3 totals 14 residues. The CDR3, as DNA: TGTGCCAGCAGTTTTAACGGGCCCACCTACGAGCAGTACTTC. Translated: CASSFNGPTYEQYF.

This clonotype was counted at least ten times. The gene calls are TRBV5-1 and TRBJ2-1; 9 nucleotides match TRBD1. CDR1 is SGHRS, CDR2 YFSETQ, per germline. V dropped 4 bases and J dropped 9; count of bases not matched to a gene: 17. The CDR3 is 17 residues long. CDR3 protein: CASSATSQGATISEQFF. CDR3 nucleotides: TGCGCCAGCAGCGCCACCTCACAGGGGGCTACCATCAGTGAGCAGTTCTTC.

This clonotype was seen ten or more times. The genes are TRBV28 and TRBJ1-5; 9 bases map to TRBD1. V trimming: 2 bases; J trimming: 2 bases; junction bases outside the gene matches: 7. Per germline, CDR1 MDHEN and CDR2 SYDVKM. This CDR3 has 17 residues. This CDR3 reads CASSLTPRTGGNQPQHF. DNA of the CDR3: TGTGCCAGCAGTTTAACCCCAAGGACAGGGGGCAATCAGCCCCAGCATTTT. Variable domain in full (rest from reference TRBV28 and TRBJ1-5): DVKVTQSSRYLVKRTGEKVFLECVQDMDHENMFWYRQDPGLGLRLIYFSYDVKMKEKGDIPEGYSVSREKKERFSLILESASTNQTSMYLCASSLTPRTGGNQPQHFGDGTRLSIL.

The chain couples TRBV9 to TRBJ2-1; 14 bases line up with TRBD2. Germline V CDR1 and CDR2: SGDLS, YYNGEE. This CDR3 is 16 amino acids long. The J segment lost 7 bases and the V segment lost 3 bases, leaving 6 bases of the junction unmatched. The CDR3 loop is CASSGRLAGGSNEQFF. CDR3 in DNA: TGTGCCAGCAGCGGACGACTAGCGGGAGGGAGTAATGAGCAGTTCTTC.

In this sample, this clonotype turned up many times. The genes are TRBV7-9 and TRBJ2-1; D is uncertain. Trimming took 1 base from V and 4 from J, leaving 14 bases between them. The CDR3 covers 16 residues. Germline lookup yields CDR1 SEHNR and CDR2 FQNEAQ (reference sequence). The CDR3 bases are TGTGCCAGCAGCTTAGTAGGTTTTTCCAAATACAATGAGCAGTTCTTC. Translated: CASSLVGFSKYNEQFF. The full variable domain, with the rest looked up from reference TRBV7-9 and TRBJ2-1, is DTGVSQNPRHKITKRGQNVTFRCDPISEHNRLYWYRQTLGQGPEFLTYFQNEAQLEKSRLLSDRFSAERPKGSFSTLEIQRTEQGDSAMYLCASSLVGFSKYNEQFFGPGTRLTVL.

This clonotype was seen at least ten times. This chain links TRBV28 with TRBJ2-4; the D is unclear. Germline CDR1 reads MDHEN; CDR2 reads SYDVKM. V was clipped by 7 bases and J by 0 bases, with 10 bases between them. The CDR3 has 14 amino acids. Here the CDR3 reads CASMMTLAKNIQYF. CDR3 nucleotide sequence: TGTGCCAGCATGATGACCCTAGCCAAAAACATTCAGTACTTC.

This clonotype was observed at least ten times. The J gene is TRBJ1-3, the V gene TRBV3-1; TRBD1 agrees at 10 bases. CDR1 and CDR2 from the germline V gene are LGHDT and YNNKEL (reference sequence). This CDR3 contains 16 residues. The V segment lost 1 base and the J segment 4 bases; nucleotides outside the gene matches: 4. Here the CDR3 DNA reads TGTGCCAGCAGCCAAGTGGGACAGGGGTACGGAAACACCATATATTTT. Residues: CASSQVGQGYGNTIYF.